The 15 T cell receptor beta chains reported below all come from one sample, sequenced in a study of OX40 agonist ivuxolimab in advanced cancers. Produced via immunoSEQ multiplex PCR; TCRdb's table is partial and in-frame only. The top ten clones hold over 2% of a sample with about 50,000 clones, more than 70% of them seen once. Material: CD4+ or CD8+ T cells sorted from blood, obtained in a trial of the OX40 agonist ivuxolimab. The receptors were gathered from an adult with an advanced solid tumor such as melanoma, head and neck, liver or kidney cancer.

This chain uses TRBV7-8 with TRBJ1-2; D not certain. CDR3 length: 14 amino acids. Germline-derived CDR1 and CDR2 are SGHVS and FQNEAQ. The V gene lost 2 bases and the J gene lost 5 bases, with 12 bases spanning the gap. CDR3 sequence reads: CASSLTSPVYGYTF. DNA of the CDR3: TGTGCCAGCAGCTTAACCAGTCCTGTATATGGCTACACCTTC.

J is TRBJ2-1 and V is TRBV5-6; D is uncertain. Germline CDR1 is SGHDT and CDR2 is YYEEEE. The CDR3 runs to 15 residues. The V end was cut by 1 base, the J end by 8 bases, with 16 bases between. The CDR3 coding sequence is TGTGCCAGCAGCTTGAAAAAAATCGAAACCTATGAGCAGTTCTTC. It yields the protein CASSLKKIETYEQFF.

This chain uses TRBV11-2 with TRBJ1-2; no clear D. V was cut by 3 bases and J by 7 bases, with 6 bases left in between. Per the germline V gene, CDR1 is SGHAT and CDR2 is FQNNGV. This CDR3 is 11 amino acids long. In DNA, the CDR3 is TGTGCCAGCAGCTTCGGTTTTGGCTACACCTTC. Its translation: CASSFGFGYTF.

The chain has TRBV5-1 and TRBJ2-1; 8 bases match TRBD2. V lost 2 bases to trimming and J lost 5 bases; unmatched junction nucleotides: 3. CDR1 SGHRS and CDR2 YFSETQ come from the germline V gene. The CDR3 totals 14 residues. The CDR3 coding sequence is TGCGCCAGCAGCTTACTAGCGGAAAACAATGAGCAGTTCTTC. Its protein is CASSLLAENNEQFF.

CDR3 coding DNA: TGTGCCAGCAGCTTGAATCTACCCACAGATACGCAGTATTTT. Encoded protein: CASSLNLPTDTQYF. The rearrangement uses TRBV7-2 and TRBJ2-3; no clear D. CDR1 is SGHTA and CDR2 is FQGNSA in the germline V gene. V gave up 3 bases and J gave up 2 bases, with 9 bases separating them. This CDR3 contains 14 residues.

This clone has more than one count but fewer than ten. The chain combines TRBV6-1 with TRBJ1-2; 9 nucleotides align to TRBD1. V lost 7 bases and J lost 4; bases outside the gene matches: 7. Germline V lookup: CDR1 MNHNS, CDR2 SASEGT. The CDR3 loop spans 14 amino acids. CDR3 DNA: TGTGCCAGCAATACAGGGGGCAGAGGCTATGGCTACACCTTC. Its protein is CASNTGGRGYGYTF.

The chain links TRBV7-6 to TRBJ2-3; 11 nucleotides align to TRBD2. The V segment lost 4 bases and the J segment 4 bases; nucleotides outside the gene matches: 7. Germline-derived CDR1 and CDR2 are SGHVS and FNYEAQ. There are 16 residues in the CDR3. The CDR3 coding sequence is TGTGCCAGCAGCTCCCTAGCGGGAGGCCCCCCAGATACGCAGTATTTT. Protein sequence: CASSSLAGGPPDTQYF. The whole variable domain, remainder taken from reference TRBV7-6 and TRBJ2-3, is GAGVSQSPRYKVTKRGQDVALRCDPISGHVSLYWYRQALGQGPEFLTYFNYEAQQDKSGLPNDRFSAERPEGSISTLTIQRTEQRDSAMYRCASSSLAGGPPDTQYFGPGTRLTVL.

The chain combines TRBV11-2 with TRBJ1-3; no definite D call. V was cut by 1 base and J by 2 bases, with 6 bases left in between. The CDR3 is 14 residues long. Germline CDR1 and CDR2: SGHAT and FQNNGV. CDR3 sequence (DNA): TGTGCCAGCAGCTTAGGGAATGCTGGAAACACCATATATTTT. Encoded protein: CASSLGNAGNTIYF.

The V and J genes are TRBV29-1 and TRBJ1-2, with TRBD1 as a possible D gene (6 bases). Germline assignment: CDR1 SQVTM and CDR2 ANQGSEA. V lost 7 bases to trimming and J lost 7 bases, with 13 bases between them. The CDR3 extends over 11 amino acids. CDR3 loop: CSGEQGGGYTF. In DNA, the CDR3 is TGCAGCGGCGAACAGGGTGGTGGCTACACCTTC.

This clone occurred a few times. The V gene is TRBV6-6, the J gene TRBJ1-6; unclear D gene. The CDR3 consists of 14 residues. The V gene's germline CDR1 is MNHNY and CDR2 SVGAGI (reference sequence). The germline V and J ends were trimmed by 9 bases and 5 bases, with 14 bases remaining between them. The CDR3 loop is CASAAGSNNSPLHF. In nucleotides, the CDR3 is TGTGCCAGTGCCGCCGGGAGCAATAATTCACCCCTCCACTTT.

As regards this clone: Other DNA sequences in this sample translate to the same CDR3. V gene TRBV7-8 combines with J gene TRBJ2-5; D is possibly TRBD2 (5 bases). The germline V and J ends were trimmed by 1 base and 0 bases, with 6 bases remaining between them. CDR3 length equals 14 residues. Germline-derived CDR1 and CDR2 are SGHVS and FQNEAQ. This CDR3 is CASSLGTDQETQYF. The CDR3 DNA reads TGTGCCAGCAGCTTAGGGACTGACCAAGAGACCCAGTACTTC.

The chain combines TRBV2 with TRBJ2-7; TRBD1 aligns across 7 bases. Trimming cost V 7 bases and J 0 bases; bases outside gene matches: 3. There are 13 residues in the CDR3. CDR1 is SNHLY, CDR2 FYNNEI, per germline. DNA of the CDR3: TGTGCCAGCAACCGGGACAGCTCCTACGAGCAGTACTTC. Translating it yields CASNRDSSYEQYF.

This clone has only a few counts. The rearrangement links TRBV2 to TRBJ2-7; TRBD1 matches at 7 bases. The CDR3 has 14 residues. V trimming: 6 bases; J trimming: 5 bases; junction bases outside the gene matches: 10. Germline-derived CDR1 and CDR2 are SNHLY and FYNNEI. The CDR3 region is CASRENRGKNEQYF. The CDR3 DNA reads TGTGCCAGCAGGGAGAACAGGGGTAAGAACGAGCAGTACTTC.

The chain couples TRBV6-5 to TRBJ2-7, with D uncertain. The CDR3 extends over 14 amino acids. CDR1 and CDR2 from the germline V gene are MNHEY and SVGAGI. Trimming pared 3 bases from V and 7 bases from J, leaving 16 bases between. CDR3 loop: CASSYQRRLREQYF. The CDR3 DNA is TGTGCCAGCAGTTATCAGCGCCGGCTGAGGGAGCAGTACTTC.

The V gene is TRBV28, the J gene TRBJ2-1, with TRBD2 matching over 13 bases. Germline-derived CDR1 and CDR2 are MDHEN and SYDVKM. The CDR3 loop spans 17 amino acids. Trimming removed 4 bases from V and 2 bases from J; junction bases left unmatched: 5. In nucleotides, the CDR3 is TGTGCCAGCAGTTCCCTTACTAGCGGGAGGGCCTACAATGAGCAGTTCTTC. It is translated as CASSSLTSGRAYNEQFF.